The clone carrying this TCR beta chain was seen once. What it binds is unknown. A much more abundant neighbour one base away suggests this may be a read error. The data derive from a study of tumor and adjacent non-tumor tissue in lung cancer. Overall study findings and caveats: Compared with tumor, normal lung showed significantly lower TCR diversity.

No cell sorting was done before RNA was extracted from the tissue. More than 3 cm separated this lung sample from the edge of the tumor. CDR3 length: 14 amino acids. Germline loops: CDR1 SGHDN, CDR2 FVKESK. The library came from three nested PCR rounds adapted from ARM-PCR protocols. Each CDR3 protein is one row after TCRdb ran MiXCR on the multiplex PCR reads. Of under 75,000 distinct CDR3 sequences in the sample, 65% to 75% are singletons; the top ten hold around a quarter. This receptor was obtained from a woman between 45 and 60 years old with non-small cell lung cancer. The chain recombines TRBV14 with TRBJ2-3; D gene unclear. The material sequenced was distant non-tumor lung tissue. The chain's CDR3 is CASNQLYSTDTQYF. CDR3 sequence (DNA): TGTGCCAGCAACCAATTGTATAGCACAGATACGCAGTATTTT.